This T cell receptor beta chain was sequenced in a study of blood T cells in healthy people across ages. Per the germline V gene, CDR1 is SGHTA and CDR2 is FQGNSA. This CDR3 is built from 16 residues. V dropped 2 bases and J dropped 1 base, with 14 bases sitting between them. This clonotype was found a few times. With a J-beta primer mix and a sample-barcoded 5' primer, a second PCR ran about 6 to 11 cycles. TCRdb analysed the 5' RACE reads with MiXCR anew, one entry per CDR3 protein. The sample records more than 600,000 distinct CDR3 sequences, approximately 25% being singletons. These sequences were also reported in another study, on T cells of mothers and their children. That study reports: Healthy Caucasian mothers, three in number, and their six children were the donors. Related mother-child pairs showed slightly higher but non-significant overlap than unrelated pairs.

Material: blood. The origin of this receptor is a boy between 10 and 17 years old in good health. V and J are TRBV7-2 and TRBJ1-1; D gene ambiguous. The CDR3, as DNA: TGTGCCAGCAGCTTACACGGCGGAGGCACGAACACTGAAGCTTTCTTT. It encodes CASSLHGGGTNTEAFF.